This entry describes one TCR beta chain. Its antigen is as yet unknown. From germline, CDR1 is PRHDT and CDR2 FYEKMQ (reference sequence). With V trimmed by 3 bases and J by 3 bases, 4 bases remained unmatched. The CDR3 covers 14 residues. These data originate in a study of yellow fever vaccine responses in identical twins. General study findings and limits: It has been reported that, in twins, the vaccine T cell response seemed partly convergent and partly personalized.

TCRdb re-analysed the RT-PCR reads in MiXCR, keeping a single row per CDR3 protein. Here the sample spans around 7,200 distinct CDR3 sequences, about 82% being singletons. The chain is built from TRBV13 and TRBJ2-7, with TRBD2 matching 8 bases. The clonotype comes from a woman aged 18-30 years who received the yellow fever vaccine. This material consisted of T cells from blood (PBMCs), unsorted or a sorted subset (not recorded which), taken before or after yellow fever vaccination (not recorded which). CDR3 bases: TGTGCCAGCAGCTTGTCGGGACTAGTCTACGAGCAGTACTTC. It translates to CASSLSGLVYEQYF. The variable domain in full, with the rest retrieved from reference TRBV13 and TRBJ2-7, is AAGVIQSPRHLIKEKRETATLKCYPIPRHDTVYWYQQGPGQDPQFLISFYEKMQSDKGSIPDRFSAQQFSDYHSELNMSSLELGDSALYFCASSLSGLVYEQYFGPGTRLTVT.